Listed here are 10 T cell receptor beta chains from one sample, sequenced in a study of early T cells in non-severe SARS-CoV-2 infection. MiXCR was run by TCRdb on the 5' RACE reads, yielding one entry per CDR3 protein. The profile shows approximately 69,000 distinct CDR3 sequences, 11% of them singletons. The material was whole blood, obtained at baseline. The receptors stem from an adult who was a healthcare worker with PCR-confirmed SARS-CoV-2 infection or an uninfected control (not recorded which).

The CDR3 region has the DNA TGCAGTGCTTCCCCGGGACAGAGCTTCGAGCAGTACTTC. This codes for CSASPGQSFEQYF. This sequence joins TRBV20-1 and TRBJ2-7; 7 nucleotides agree with TRBD1. CDR1 is DFQATT, CDR2 SNEGSKA, per germline (reference sequence). Losses at the gene ends were 5 bases for V and 6 bases for J; bases not matched to a gene: 10. The CDR3 loop spans 13 amino acids.

This clonotype was recorded at least ten times. V and J are TRBV18 and TRBJ2-5; 7 bases line up with TRBD1. V was pared by 2 bases and J by 2 bases, with 5 bases of the junction left unmatched. The CDR3 is made up of 15 amino acids. CDR1 and CDR2 (germline): KGHSH, LQKENI. As DNA, the CDR3 is TGTGCCAGCTCACCAGGCACAGGGGCGCAAGAGACCCAGTACTTC. Protein sequence: CASSPGTGAQETQYF.

This clonotype was seen many times. The chain has TRBV7-9 and TRBJ2-3; 10 bases match TRBD1. From germline, CDR1 is SEHNR and CDR2 FQNEAQ (reference sequence). V gave up 4 bases and J gave up 0 bases; unmatched junction bases: 10. This CDR3 is 18 amino acids long. The CDR3 region has the DNA TGTGCCAGCAGCTATCCGGGACAGGGGCGTCCTAGCACAGATACGCAGTATTTT. The encoded protein is CASSYPGQGRPSTDTQYF.

There are a few counts of this clonotype. The genes are TRBV3-1 and TRBJ1-1; 8 nucleotides align to TRBD1. J was trimmed by 2 bases and V by 3 bases; bases with no gene match: 8. This CDR3 is built from 16 residues. Germline V CDR1 and CDR2: LGHDT, YNNKEL (reference sequence). CDR3 in DNA: TGTGCCAGCAGCCATGGTGGCAGGGGGCATAACACTGAAGCTTTCTTT. Protein sequence: CASSHGGRGHNTEAFF.

This clonotype came up a few times. The chain uses TRBV2 and TRBJ2-7, with D possibly matching TRBD2 (6 bases). Germline lookup yields CDR1 SNHLY and CDR2 FYNNEI. V lost 0 bases and J 7 bases, leaving 19 bases between the germline ends. The CDR3 is 16 residues long. CDR3 sequence reads: CASSEALIYPAGEQYF. The CDR3, as DNA: TGTGCCAGCAGTGAAGCGCTTATCTACCCCGCGGGGGAGCAGTACTTC.

This clonotype was counted only a few times. This rearrangement joins TRBV6-6 to TRBJ2-1, with D perhaps matching TRBD1 (6 bases). The ends were cut back, 5 bases at V and 10 bases at J, with 12 bases in the middle. Germline CDR1 and CDR2: MNHNY and SVGAGI (reference sequence). The CDR3 extends over 12 amino acids. The CDR3: CASSGTGSEQFF. The CDR3 DNA reads as TGTGCCAGCAGTGGTACAGGGTCCGAGCAGTTCTTC.

This clonotype was observed a few times. The CDR3 coding sequence is TGTGCCAGCAGCTTACTCAGCGGTGAGCAGTTCTTC. Residues: CASSLLSGEQFF. The genes are TRBV7-6 and TRBJ2-1; D may be TRBD2 (5 bases). CDR1 and CDR2 (germline): SGHVS, FNYEAQ. Trimming stripped 2 bases from V and 9 bases from J, with 8 bases between. The CDR3 spans 12 residues.

The genes are TRBV6-6 and TRBJ2-6; possibly TRBD2 for D (6 bases). Looked up from germline, CDR1 is MNHNY and CDR2 is SVGAGI (reference sequence). The CDR3 is 20 residues long. Trimming shortened V by 3 bases and J by 2 bases, and 23 bases separated the two germline ends. The CDR3 DNA follows: TGTGCCAGCAGTTATCCGGGGGTTGGGACGCCGAGGCCTGGGGCCAACGTCCTGACTTTC. Protein sequence: CASSYPGVGTPRPGANVLTF.

The chain is built from TRBV20-1 and TRBJ1-2; maybe TRBD1 (5 bases). Germline V gene lookup returns CDR1 DFQATT and CDR2 SNEGSKA (reference sequence). V lost 4 bases and J lost 2, with 14 bases in between. The CDR3 is made up of 14 amino acids. CDR3 in amino acids: CSAKVGTANYGYTF. Here the CDR3 DNA reads TGCAGTGCTAAGGTGGGGACGGCAAACTATGGCTACACCTTC.

This clonotype was counted many times. The V and J genes are TRBV6-2 or TRBV6-3 and TRBJ2-2, with a weak D call TRBD2 (6 bases). The CDR3 has 15 amino acids. Germline V gene data show CDR1 as MNHEY and CDR2 as SVGEGT. V was cut by 4 bases and J by 3 bases, with 12 bases left in between. CDR3 DNA sequence: TGTGCCAGCAGTTCCATGACTAGATACACCGGGGAGCTGTTTTTT. This translates into CASSSMTRYTGELFF.